This T cell receptor (beta chain) appears in the sequencing data of a study of blood T cell repertoires in COVID-19. Overall study context: In each case, the material was cDNA or gDNA derived from T cells, B-cell-depleted T cells, or PBMCs.

Patients from Seattle were sampled longitudinally, starting during active infection. CDR1 and CDR2 from the germline V gene are LNHDA and SQIVND (reference sequence). The V end was cut by 4 bases, the J end by 3 bases, with 11 bases between. The CDR3 runs 14 residues. Clones were sequenced by immunoSEQ multiplex PCR, and TCRdb holds only the in-frame ones, with some missing. The table includes 250,000 to 300,000 clones, 70% to 90% detected once. The clonotype originates from a woman in her seventies with COVID-19, enrolled during active disease. This chain uses TRBV19 with TRBJ2-3; no firm D call. Sample: peripheral blood. The CDR3 region is CASSTTDQTDTQYF. CDR3 DNA sequence: TGTGCCAGTAGTACCACAGATCAGACAGATACGCAGTATTTT.